This entry lists 27 T cell receptor beta chains sequenced from one sample in a study of CD8 T cells in ankylosing spondylitis. TCRdb re-called the 5' RACE reads through MiXCR, storing one row per CDR3 protein. The top ten hold roughly 1.5% of the sample, which has approximately 46,000 distinct CDR3 sequences, about 11% seen once. The material sequenced was blood, either unsorted or a sorted T cell fraction (not recorded which). The origin of the receptors is a male donor with ankylosing spondylitis or in good health (not recorded which).

This clonotype was detected only a few times. The chain carries TRBV24-1 and TRBJ2-2; possibly TRBD2 for D (6 bases). The V end lost 0 bases, the J end lost 0 bases, and 10 bases lay between the germline ends. The germline V gene has CDR1 KGHDR and CDR2 SFDVKD. CDR3 length: 17 amino acids. The DNA of the CDR3 is TGTGCCACCAGTGATTTGCGGGGGACCGCGAACACCGGGGAGCTGTTTTTT. This codes for CATSDLRGTANTGELFF.

This clonotype was picked up a small number of times. J is TRBJ2-7 and V is TRBV10-1; D gene unclear. Germline CDR1 reads WNHNN; CDR2 reads SYGVQD (reference sequence). Trimming cost V 1 base and J 5 bases, with 0 bases left between them. The length of the CDR3 is 10 residues. CDR3: CASSEYEQYF. In DNA, the CDR3 is TGCGCCAGCAGTGAGTACGAGCAGTACTTC.

This clonotype was detected many times. This chain connects TRBV7-2 to TRBJ1-5, with TRBD1 matching over 7 bases. Germline V gives CDR1 SGHTA, CDR2 FQGNSA. The CDR3 totals 14 residues. V was pared by 5 bases and J by 4 bases, with 5 bases of the junction left unmatched. CDR3 amino acids: CASSHPTGNQPQHF. CDR3 in DNA: TGTGCCAGCAGCCACCCGACAGGGAATCAGCCCCAGCATTTT.

This clonotype has a handful of counts. The CDR3 loop is CASSFSSPGNTIYF. CDR3 nucleotide sequence: TGCGCCAGCAGCTTTAGCTCGCCTGGAAACACCATATATTTT. This rearrangement joins TRBV5-1 to TRBJ1-3; D ambiguous. The CDR3 is 14 amino acids. V gave up 2 bases and J gave up 2 bases, with 8 bases separating them. Germline V CDR1 and CDR2: SGHRS, YFSETQ.

The chain employs TRBV11-2 and TRBJ1-1; the match to TRBD1 covers 7 bases. Germline trimming cut 5 bases from V and 6 bases from J; bases unmatched to any gene: 6. CDR1 is SGHAT and CDR2 is FQNNGV in the germline V gene. This CDR3 has 13 residues. This CDR3 reads CASSRQGTAEAFF. The CDR3 DNA reads as TGTGCCAGCAGCCGACAGGGTACGGCTGAAGCTTTCTTT.

In this sample, this clonotype turned up many times. The rearrangement uses TRBV20-1 and TRBJ2-3; D might be TRBD1 or TRBD2, each matching 6 bases. Trimming left V 6 bases short and J 3 bases short, with 13 bases between. This CDR3 is built from 13 residues. CDR1 is DFQATT, CDR2 SNEGSKA, per germline (reference sequence). The CDR3 coding sequence is TGCAGTGCAAGGGGGGCCGGTACAGATACGCAGTATTTT. This sequence encodes CSARGAGTDTQYF.

This chain links TRBV27 with TRBJ2-7, with 8 bases fitting TRBD2. Germline V lookup: CDR1 MNHEY, CDR2 SMNVEV (reference sequence). V trimming: 4 bases; J trimming: 6 bases; junction bases outside the gene matches: 14. This CDR3 has 16 amino acids. CDR3 region: CASSSESSGVAREQYF. The CDR3 DNA is TGTGCCAGCAGTTCTGAAAGTAGCGGGGTCGCACGCGAGCAGTACTTC.

The rearrangement uses TRBV14 and TRBJ1-2, with 10 positions matching TRBD1. The CDR3 is made up of 15 amino acids. V lost 4 bases and J lost 8; bases outside the gene matches: 10. Germline CDR1 SGHDN, CDR2 FVKESK. The CDR3 loop reads CASSPWGQGLDGYTF. The CDR3 DNA follows: TGTGCCAGCAGCCCATGGGGACAGGGGTTGGACGGCTACACCTTC.

This clonotype showed up many times. This sequence joins TRBV7-9 and TRBJ2-7; D gene ambiguous. The V end lost 5 bases, the J end lost 5 bases, and 19 bases lay between the germline ends. The CDR3 consists of 15 residues. Germline V gives CDR1 SEHNR, CDR2 FQNEAQ (reference sequence). CDR3 DNA: TGTGCCAGCAGCCCCCCTCCGACAAGTGCGAACGAGCAGTACTTC. This gives the protein CASSPPPTSANEQYF.

J is TRBJ2-1 and V is TRBV20-1; D remains ambiguous. Per the germline V gene, CDR1 is DFQATT and CDR2 is SNEGSKA (reference sequence). The CDR3 spans 11 residues. Trimming removed 5 bases at V and 2 bases at J, with 4 bases between. The CDR3 DNA follows: TGCAGTGCTCCTGCCTACAATGAGCAGTTCTTC. It translates to CSAPAYNEQFF.

This clonotype was counted many times. The chain joins TRBV5-1 to TRBJ1-1, with 7 nucleotides matching TRBD1. J was trimmed by 8 bases and V by 3 bases; bases with no gene match: 10. This CDR3 spans 14 amino acids. In germline, CDR1 is SGHRS, CDR2 YFSETQ. The CDR3 DNA is TGCGCCAGCAGCTATCAGGTCGGGGACAGCGAAGCTTTCTTT. This encodes CASSYQVGDSEAFF.

This clonotype was seen only a few times. The chain recombines TRBV2 with TRBJ2-1; TRBD1 is a possible D gene (6 bases). The germline V gene has CDR1 SNHLY and CDR2 FYNNEI. This CDR3 is 13 amino acids long. Trimming removed 4 bases from V and 7 bases from J, with 11 bases in between. DNA of the CDR3: TGTGCCAGCAGTGTGGGGGCGGAGAATGAGCAGTTCTTC. Protein: CASSVGAENEQFF.

This clonotype came up many times. V is TRBV5-1 and J is TRBJ2-2; D is uncertain. The CDR3 has 14 amino acids. V was pared by 0 bases and J by 6 bases, with 9 bases between. Germline assignment: CDR1 SGHRS and CDR2 YFSETQ. CDR3 in amino acids: CASSLEIQAGELFF. In DNA, the CDR3 is TGCGCCAGCAGCTTGGAGATCCAGGCCGGGGAGCTGTTTTTT.

This clonotype was found a few times. This chain links TRBV10-3 with TRBJ2-7; possible D gene TRBD1, 7 bases. CDR1 is ENHRY and CDR2 is SYGVKD in the germline V gene. This CDR3 has 16 amino acids. V gave up 0 bases and J gave up 1 base, with 13 bases separating them. The CDR3 DNA is TGTGCCATCAGTGAGTCGGGCAGGGGGAGGTCCTACGAGCAGTACTTC. Protein product: CAISESGRGRSYEQYF.

This clonotype came up many times. This chain uses TRBV4-2 with TRBJ1-1, with unresolved D. The V end was cut by 0 bases, the J end by 1 base, with 6 bases between. Germline V gives CDR1 LGHNA, CDR2 YNFKEQ. The CDR3 length is 14 residues. The chain's CDR3 is CASSQEKTNTEAFF. For the CDR3, the DNA is TGTGCCAGCAGCCAAGAGAAGACGAACACTGAAGCTTTCTTT.

This clonotype was detected ten times or more. This chain joins TRBV5-1 and TRBJ1-2; D is perhaps TRBD1 (5 bases). V was trimmed by 0 bases and J by 1 base, leaving 7 bases between them. This CDR3 region has 14 residues. Germline V gene lookup returns CDR1 SGHRS and CDR2 YFSETQ. The CDR3 here is CASSLVGGNYGYTF. Written as DNA, the CDR3 is TGCGCCAGCAGCTTGGTTGGGGGTAACTATGGCTACACCTTC.

This clonotype was picked up a small number of times. This chain uses TRBV20-1 with TRBJ2-5; D call uncertain. The V and J ends lost 2 bases and 5 bases respectively, with 12 bases between them. The CDR3 extends over 13 amino acids. CDR1 and CDR2 from the germline V gene are DFQATT and SNEGSKA (reference sequence). The DNA for the CDR3 is TGCAGTGCTAGACATGAGTTGGTGGAGACCCAGTACTTC. As protein: CSARHELVETQYF.

There are many counts of this clonotype. The chain has TRBV12-3 or TRBV12-4 and TRBJ1-5, with D uncertain. V was clipped by 0 bases and J by 6 bases, with 6 bases between them. This CDR3 is 13 amino acids long. CDR3 loop: CASSLALTQPQHF. DNA for the CDR3: TGTGCCAGCAGTTTAGCGCTAACTCAGCCCCAGCATTTT.

This clonotype was seen ten or more times. The chain combines TRBV10-3 with TRBJ2-7; D is undetermined. Germline CDR1 and CDR2: ENHRY and SYGVKD. CDR3 length equals 13 residues. V was pared by 3 bases and J by 5 bases, with 11 bases between. The DNA of the CDR3 is TGTGCCATCAGTGACTCATTTACTGACGAGCAGTACTTC. Protein sequence: CAISDSFTDEQYF.

This clonotype was seen a few times. Here the CDR3 DNA reads TGTGCCATTCCACTAGCGGGGGCGATGAACACCGGGGAGCTGTTTTTT. Translated: CAIPLAGAMNTGELFF. V is TRBV2 and J is TRBJ2-2; 11 positions match TRBD2. Germline values: CDR1 SNHLY, CDR2 FYNNEI. CDR3 size: 16 residues. V dropped 10 bases and J dropped 1; count of bases not matched to a gene: 8.

This clonotype was picked up many times. The rearrangement uses TRBV5-1 and TRBJ2-2; unclear D gene. Germline V lookup: CDR1 SGHRS, CDR2 YFSETQ. This CDR3 comprises 15 residues. Trimming cost V 0 bases and J 4 bases, with 10 bases left between them. The CDR3 here is CASSLGSSSTGELFF. CDR3 sequence (DNA): TGCGCCAGCAGCTTGGGCTCTTCCAGCACCGGGGAGCTGTTTTTT.

This clonotype turned up a few times. V gene TRBV30 combines with J gene TRBJ1-6; D remains unclear. The V end lost 3 bases, the J end lost 7 bases, and 10 bases lay between the germline ends. The CDR3 totals 13 residues. Germline-derived CDR1 and CDR2 are GTSNPN and SVGIG (reference sequence). The CDR3 region has the DNA TGTGCCTGGAGCCACAGAGAGAATTCACCCCTCCACTTT. It specifies CAWSHRENSPLHF.

This clonotype was counted many times. The chain links TRBV12-3 or TRBV12-4 to TRBJ2-7, with a weak D call TRBD1 (7 bases). Between the trimmed V and J ends, which lost 5 bases and 3 bases, there was a span of 17 bases. The CDR3 consists of 15 residues. The CDR3 bases are TGTGCCAGCAGTCCCGGCGGGACAGACTTCTACGAGCAGTACTTC. Translating it yields CASSPGGTDFYEQYF.

This clonotype has ten or more counts. The J gene is TRBJ1-1, the V gene TRBV18, with D maybe TRBD1 (5 bases). With 3 bases removed from V and 0 bases from J, the gap between germline ends came to 20 bases. Germline V gives CDR1 KGHSH, CDR2 LQKENI. This CDR3 has 18 amino acids. CDR3 residues: CASSPGGPGPDLNTEAFF. The CDR3 nucleotides are TGTGCCAGCTCACCGGGCGGCCCAGGGCCGGATCTGAACACTGAAGCTTTCTTT. Looking up the rest from reference TRBV18 and TRBJ1-1 gives the full variable domain: NAGVMQNPRHLVRRRGQEARLRCSPMKGHSHVYWYRQLPEEGLKFMVYLQKENIIDESGMPKERFSAEFPKEGPSILRIQQVVRGDSAAYFCASSPGGPGPDLNTEAFFGQGTRLTVV.

This clonotype was seen ten or more times. J is TRBJ1-5 and V is TRBV29-1; the match to TRBD1 covers 8 bases. Germline-derived CDR1 and CDR2 are SQVTM and ANQGSEA. The CDR3 length is 14 residues. Trimming cost V 6 bases and J 0 bases; bases outside gene matches: 4. In DNA form, the CDR3 reads TGCAGCGTGGGGGGGACAGGTAGCAATCAGCCCCAGCATTTT. Amino acids: CSVGGTGSNQPQHF.

This clonotype occurred many times. The gene calls are TRBV6-5 and TRBJ2-7, with 8 bases matching TRBD1. The length of the CDR3 is 12 residues. Losses at the gene ends were 6 bases for V and 5 bases for J; bases not matched to a gene: 3. Germline lookup yields CDR1 MNHEY and CDR2 SVGAGI. The CDR3 bases are TGTGCCAGCAGGAGACAGGGGAACGAGCAGTACTTC. Translated, it gives CASRRQGNEQYF.

This chain connects TRBV5-1 to TRBJ1-1; unclear D gene. Germline V lookup: CDR1 SGHRS, CDR2 YFSETQ. V was trimmed by 6 bases and J by 0 bases, leaving 15 bases between them. CDR3 length: 15 amino acids. CDR3 bases: TGCGCCAGCACCCTCCGGCAGGCGGTGAACACTGAAGCTTTCTTT. Translation: CASTLRQAVNTEAFF.